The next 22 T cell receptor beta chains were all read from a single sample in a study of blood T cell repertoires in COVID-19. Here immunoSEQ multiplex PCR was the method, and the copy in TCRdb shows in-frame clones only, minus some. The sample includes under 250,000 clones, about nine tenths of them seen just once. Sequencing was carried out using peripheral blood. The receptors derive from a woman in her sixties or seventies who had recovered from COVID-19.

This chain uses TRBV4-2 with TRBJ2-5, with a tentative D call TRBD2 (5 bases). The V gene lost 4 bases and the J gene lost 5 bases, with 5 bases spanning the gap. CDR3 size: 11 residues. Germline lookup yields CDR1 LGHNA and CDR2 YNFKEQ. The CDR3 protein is CASSRGETQYF. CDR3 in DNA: TGTGCCAGCAGCCGAGGGGAGACCCAGTACTTC.

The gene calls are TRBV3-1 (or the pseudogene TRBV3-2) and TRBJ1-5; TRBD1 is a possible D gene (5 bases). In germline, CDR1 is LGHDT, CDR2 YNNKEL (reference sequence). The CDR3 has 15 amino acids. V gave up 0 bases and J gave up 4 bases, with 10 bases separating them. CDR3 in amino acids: CASSQDPRVNQPQHF. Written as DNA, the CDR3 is TGTGCCAGCAGCCAAGATCCCAGGGTTAATCAGCCCCAGCATTTT.

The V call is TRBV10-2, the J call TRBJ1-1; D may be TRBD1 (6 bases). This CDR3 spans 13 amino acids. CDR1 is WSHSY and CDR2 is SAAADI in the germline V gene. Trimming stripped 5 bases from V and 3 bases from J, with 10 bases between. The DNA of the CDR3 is TGCGCCAGCAGTCCCGGGACATACACTGAAGCTTTCTTT. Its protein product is CASSPGTYTEAFF.

CDR3 DNA: TGTGCCAGCAGTGGGACAGGGCCCCATGGCTACACCTTC. Its protein is CASSGTGPHGYTF. V usage is TRBV27 and J usage is TRBJ1-2; 9 bases are a match to TRBD1. Germline V gene sequence: CDR1 MNHEY, CDR2 SMNVEV (reference sequence). The CDR3 loop spans 13 amino acids. V shed 5 bases, J shed 6 bases, and the junction held 4 bases outside the gene matches.

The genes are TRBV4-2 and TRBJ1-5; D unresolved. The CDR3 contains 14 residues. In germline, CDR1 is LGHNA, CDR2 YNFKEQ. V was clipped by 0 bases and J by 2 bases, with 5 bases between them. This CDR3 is CASSQEVGNQPQHF. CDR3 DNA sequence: TGTGCCAGCAGCCAAGAAGTAGGCAATCAGCCCCAGCATTTT.

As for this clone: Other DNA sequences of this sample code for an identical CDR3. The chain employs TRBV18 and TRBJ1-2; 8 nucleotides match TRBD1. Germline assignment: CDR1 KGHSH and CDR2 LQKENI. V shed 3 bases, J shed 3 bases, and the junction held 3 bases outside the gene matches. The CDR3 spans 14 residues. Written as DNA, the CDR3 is TGTGCCAGCTCACCCCAGGGGGCGGACTATGGCTACACCTTC. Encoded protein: CASSPQGADYGYTF.

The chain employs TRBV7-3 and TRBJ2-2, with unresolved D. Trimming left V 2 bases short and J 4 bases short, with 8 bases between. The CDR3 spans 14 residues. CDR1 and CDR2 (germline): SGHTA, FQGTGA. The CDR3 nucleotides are TGTGCCAGCAGCTTAGGGCTTCTCACCGGGGAGCTGTTTTTT. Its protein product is CASSLGLLTGELFF.

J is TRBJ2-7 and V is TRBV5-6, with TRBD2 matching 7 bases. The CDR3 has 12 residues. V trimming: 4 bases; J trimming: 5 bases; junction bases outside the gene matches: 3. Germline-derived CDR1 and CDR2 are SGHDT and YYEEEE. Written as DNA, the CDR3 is TGTGCCAGCAGCCAGGGACTAAACGAGCAGTACTTC. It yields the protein CASSQGLNEQYF.

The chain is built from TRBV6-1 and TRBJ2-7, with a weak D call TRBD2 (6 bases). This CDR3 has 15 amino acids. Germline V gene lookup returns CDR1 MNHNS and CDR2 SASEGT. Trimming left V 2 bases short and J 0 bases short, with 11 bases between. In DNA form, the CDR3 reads TGTGCCAGCAGTGAAATAGGGAGGACCTCCTACGAGCAGTACTTC. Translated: CASSEIGRTSYEQYF.

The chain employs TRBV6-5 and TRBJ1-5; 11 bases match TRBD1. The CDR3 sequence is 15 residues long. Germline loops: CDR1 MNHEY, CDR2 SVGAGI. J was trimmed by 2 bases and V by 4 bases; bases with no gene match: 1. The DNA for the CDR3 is TGTGCCAGCAGTTCGGGACAGGGGGGCAATCAGCCCCAGCATTTT. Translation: CASSSGQGGNQPQHF.

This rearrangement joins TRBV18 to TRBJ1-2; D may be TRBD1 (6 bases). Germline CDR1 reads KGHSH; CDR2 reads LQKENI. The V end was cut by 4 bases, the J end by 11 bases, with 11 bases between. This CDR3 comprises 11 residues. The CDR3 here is CASSLDRIYTF. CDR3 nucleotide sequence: TGTGCCAGCTCACTTGACAGGATTTACACCTTC.

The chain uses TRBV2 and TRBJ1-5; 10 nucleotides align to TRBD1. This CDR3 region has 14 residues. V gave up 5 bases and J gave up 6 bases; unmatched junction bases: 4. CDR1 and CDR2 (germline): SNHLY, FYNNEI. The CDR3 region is CASSQDRGGQPQHF. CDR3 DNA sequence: TGTGCCAGCAGTCAGGACAGGGGGGGTCAGCCCCAGCATTTT.

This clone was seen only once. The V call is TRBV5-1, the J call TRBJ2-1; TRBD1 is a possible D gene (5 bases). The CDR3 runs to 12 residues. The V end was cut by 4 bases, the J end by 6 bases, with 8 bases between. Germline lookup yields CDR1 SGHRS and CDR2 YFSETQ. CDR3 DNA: TGCGCCAGCAGCCCGACAGCCAATGAGCAGTTCTTC. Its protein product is CASSPTANEQFF.

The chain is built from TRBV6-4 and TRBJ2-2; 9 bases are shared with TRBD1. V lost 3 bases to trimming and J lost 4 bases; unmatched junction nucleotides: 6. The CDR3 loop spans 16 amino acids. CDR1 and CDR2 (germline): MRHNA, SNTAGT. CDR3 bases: TGTGCCAGCAGTGAGTCCGGGACAGGGATCACCGGGGAGCTGTTTTTT. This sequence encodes CASSESGTGITGELFF.

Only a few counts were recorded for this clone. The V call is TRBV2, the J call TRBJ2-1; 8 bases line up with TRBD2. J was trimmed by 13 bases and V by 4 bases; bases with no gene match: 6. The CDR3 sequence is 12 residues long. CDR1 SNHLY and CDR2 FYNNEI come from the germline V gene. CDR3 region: CASSAIAGTQFF. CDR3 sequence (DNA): TGTGCCAGCAGTGCTATAGCGGGGACCCAGTTCTTC.

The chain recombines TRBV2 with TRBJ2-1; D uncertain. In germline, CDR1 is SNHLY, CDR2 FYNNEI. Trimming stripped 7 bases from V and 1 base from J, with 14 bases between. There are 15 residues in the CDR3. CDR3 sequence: CASTPETISYNEQFF. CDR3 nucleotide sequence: TGTGCCAGCACTCCGGAGACCATTTCCTACAATGAGCAGTTCTTC. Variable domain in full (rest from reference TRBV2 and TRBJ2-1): EPEVTQTPSHQVTQMGQEVILRCVPISNHLYFYWYRQILGQKVEFLVSFYNNEISEKSEIFDDQFSVERPDGSNFTLKIRSTKLEDSAMYFCASTPETISYNEQFFGPGTRLTVL.

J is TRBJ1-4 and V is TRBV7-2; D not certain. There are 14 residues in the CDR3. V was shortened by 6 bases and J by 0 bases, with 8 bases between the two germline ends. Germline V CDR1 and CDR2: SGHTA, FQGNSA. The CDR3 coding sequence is TGTGCCAGCAGTTACAGTGCAACTAATGAAAAACTGTTTTTT. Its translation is CASSYSATNEKLFF.

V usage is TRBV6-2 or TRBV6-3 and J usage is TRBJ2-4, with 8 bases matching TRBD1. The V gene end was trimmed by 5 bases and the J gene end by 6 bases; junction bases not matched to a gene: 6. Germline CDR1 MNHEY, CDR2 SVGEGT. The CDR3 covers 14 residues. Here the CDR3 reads CASSRDRGVNIQYF. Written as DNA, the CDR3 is TGTGCCAGCAGTAGAGACAGGGGCGTAAACATTCAGTACTTC.

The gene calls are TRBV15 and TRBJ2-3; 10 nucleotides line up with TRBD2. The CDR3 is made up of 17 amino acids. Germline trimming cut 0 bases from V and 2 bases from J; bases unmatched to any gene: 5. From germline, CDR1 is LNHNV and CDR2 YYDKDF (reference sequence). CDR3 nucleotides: TGTGCCACCAGCAGAGACCAGCGGGGGGGGATCACAGATACGCAGTATTTT. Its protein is CATSRDQRGGITDTQYF.

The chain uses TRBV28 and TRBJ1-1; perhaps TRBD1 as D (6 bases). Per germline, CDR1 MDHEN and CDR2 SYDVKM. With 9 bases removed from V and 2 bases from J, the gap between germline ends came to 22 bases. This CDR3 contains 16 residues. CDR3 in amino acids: CASSSADSSRNTEAFF. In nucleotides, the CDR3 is TGTGCCAGTTCTTCTGCGGACAGTTCTAGAAACACTGAAGCTTTCTTT.

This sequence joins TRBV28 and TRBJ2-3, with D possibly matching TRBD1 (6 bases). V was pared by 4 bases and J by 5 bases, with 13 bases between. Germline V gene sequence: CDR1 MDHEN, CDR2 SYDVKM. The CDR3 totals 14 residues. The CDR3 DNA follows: TGTGCCAGCAGTTCAGGACAGAACCGAGATACGCAGTATTTT. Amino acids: CASSSGQNRDTQYF.

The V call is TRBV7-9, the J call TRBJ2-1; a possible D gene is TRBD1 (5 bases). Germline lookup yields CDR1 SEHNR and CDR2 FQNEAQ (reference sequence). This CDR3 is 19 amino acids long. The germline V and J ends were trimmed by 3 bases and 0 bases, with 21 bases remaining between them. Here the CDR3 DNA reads TGTGCCAGCAGCTTTGGCTCCAGGACAAGACTTAGCTCCTACAATGAGCAGTTCTTC. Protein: CASSFGSRTRLSSYNEQFF.